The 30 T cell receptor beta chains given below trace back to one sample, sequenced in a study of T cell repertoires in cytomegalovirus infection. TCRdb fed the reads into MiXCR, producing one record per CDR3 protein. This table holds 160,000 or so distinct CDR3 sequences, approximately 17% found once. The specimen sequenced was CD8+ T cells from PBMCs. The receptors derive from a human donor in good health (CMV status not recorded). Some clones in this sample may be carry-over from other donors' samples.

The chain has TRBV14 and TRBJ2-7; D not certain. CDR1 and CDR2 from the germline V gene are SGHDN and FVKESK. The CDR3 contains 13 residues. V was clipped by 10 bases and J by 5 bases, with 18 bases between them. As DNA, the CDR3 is TGTGCCAACGAGTCCAGTGGCTACGACGAGCAGTACTTC. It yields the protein CANESSGYDEQYF. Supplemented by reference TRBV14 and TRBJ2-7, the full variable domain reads EAGVTQFPSHSVIEKGQTVTLRCDPISGHDNLYWYRRVMGKEIKFLLHFVKESKQDESGMPNNRFLAERTGGTYSTLKVQPAELEDSGVYFCANESSGYDEQYFGPGTRLTVT.

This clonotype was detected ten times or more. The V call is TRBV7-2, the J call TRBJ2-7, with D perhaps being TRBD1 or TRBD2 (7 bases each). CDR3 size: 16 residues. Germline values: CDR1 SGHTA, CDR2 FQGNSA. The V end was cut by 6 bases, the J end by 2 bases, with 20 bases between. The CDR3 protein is CASRYNNQGGAYEQYF. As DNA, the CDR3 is TGTGCCAGCAGATATAATAACCAGGGGGGGGCCTACGAGCAGTACTTC. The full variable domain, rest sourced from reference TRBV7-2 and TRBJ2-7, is GAGVSQSPSNKVTEKGKDVELRCDPISGHTALYWYRQSLGQGLEFLIYFQGNSAPDKSGLPSDRFSAERTGGSVSTLTIQRTQQEDSAVYLCASRYNNQGGAYEQYFGPGTRLTVT.

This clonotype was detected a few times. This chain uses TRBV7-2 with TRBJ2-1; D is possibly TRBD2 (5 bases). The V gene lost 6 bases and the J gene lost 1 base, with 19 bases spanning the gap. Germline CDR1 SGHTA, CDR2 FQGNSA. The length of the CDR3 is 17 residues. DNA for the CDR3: TGTGCCAGCAGTCTTAGGGCCGGGGAAGGGTCCTACAATGAGCAGTTCTTC. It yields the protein CASSLRAGEGSYNEQFF.

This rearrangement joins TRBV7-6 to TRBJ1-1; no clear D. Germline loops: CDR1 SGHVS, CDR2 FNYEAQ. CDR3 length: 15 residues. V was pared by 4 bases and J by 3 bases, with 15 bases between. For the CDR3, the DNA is TGTGCCAGCAGCTCCGGACGGAGAAGCCACACTGAAGCTTTCTTT. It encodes CASSSGRRSHTEAFF.

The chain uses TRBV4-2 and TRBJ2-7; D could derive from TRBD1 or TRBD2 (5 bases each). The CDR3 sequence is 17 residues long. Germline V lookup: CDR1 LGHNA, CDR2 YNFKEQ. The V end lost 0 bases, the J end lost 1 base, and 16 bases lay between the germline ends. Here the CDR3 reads CASSQDLGDHISYEQYF. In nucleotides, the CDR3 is TGTGCCAGCAGCCAAGATTTGGGGGATCACATTTCCTACGAGCAGTACTTC.

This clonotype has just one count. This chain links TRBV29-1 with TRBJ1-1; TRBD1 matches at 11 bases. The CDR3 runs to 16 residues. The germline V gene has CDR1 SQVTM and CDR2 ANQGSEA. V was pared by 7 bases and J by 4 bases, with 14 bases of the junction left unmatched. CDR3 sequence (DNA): TGCAGCGCTACGGACAGGGGGCATGAGGTTTTCACTGAAGCTTTCTTT. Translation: CSATDRGHEVFTEAFF.

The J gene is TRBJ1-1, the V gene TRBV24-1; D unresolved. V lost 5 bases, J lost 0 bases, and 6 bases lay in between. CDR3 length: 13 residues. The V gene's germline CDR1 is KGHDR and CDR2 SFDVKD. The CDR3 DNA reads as TGTGCCACCAGTGGGGCCGTGAACACTGAAGCTTTCTTT. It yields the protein CATSGAVNTEAFF.

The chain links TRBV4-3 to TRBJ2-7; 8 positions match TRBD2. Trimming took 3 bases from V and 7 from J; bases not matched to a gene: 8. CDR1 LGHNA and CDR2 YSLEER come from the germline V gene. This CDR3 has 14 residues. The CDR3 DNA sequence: TGCGCCAGCAGCCAGGGACTAGGAGTATGGGAGCAGTACTTC. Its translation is CASSQGLGVWEQYF.

The CDR3 sequence is CSARTGGSGNTIYF. CDR3 in DNA: TGCAGTGCTAGGACCGGGGGCTCTGGAAACACCATATATTTT. The chain has TRBV20-1 and TRBJ1-3; D might be TRBD1 (5 bases). Germline V gene lookup returns CDR1 DFQATT and CDR2 SNEGSKA (reference sequence). V gave up 3 bases and J gave up 0 bases, with 9 bases separating them. CDR3 size: 14 residues.

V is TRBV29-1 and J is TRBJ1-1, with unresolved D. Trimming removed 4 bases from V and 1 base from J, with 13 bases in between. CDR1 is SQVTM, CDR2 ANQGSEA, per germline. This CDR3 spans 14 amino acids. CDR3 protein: CSVGGKSGNTEAFF. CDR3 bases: TGCAGCGTTGGAGGGAAATCCGGGAACACTGAAGCTTTCTTT.

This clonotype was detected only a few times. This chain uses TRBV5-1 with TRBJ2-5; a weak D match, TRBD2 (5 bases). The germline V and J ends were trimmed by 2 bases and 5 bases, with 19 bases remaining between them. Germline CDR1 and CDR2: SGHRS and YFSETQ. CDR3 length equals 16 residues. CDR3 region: CASSFRARSEEETQYF. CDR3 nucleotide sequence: TGCGCCAGCAGCTTCCGAGCGCGTTCGGAGGAGGAGACCCAGTACTTC. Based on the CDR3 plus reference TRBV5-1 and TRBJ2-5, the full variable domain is KAGVTQTPRYLIKTRGQQVTLSCSPISGHRSVSWYQQTPGQGLQFLFEYFSETQRNKGNFPGRFSGRQFSNSRSEMNVSTLELGDSALYLCASSFRARSEEETQYFGPGTRLLVL.

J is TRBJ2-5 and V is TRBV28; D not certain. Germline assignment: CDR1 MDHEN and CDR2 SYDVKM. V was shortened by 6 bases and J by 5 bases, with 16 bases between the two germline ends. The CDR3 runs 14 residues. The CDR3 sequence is CASSLRLTRETQYF. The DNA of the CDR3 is TGTGCCAGCAGCCTACGCCTGACGCGGGAGACCCAGTACTTC.

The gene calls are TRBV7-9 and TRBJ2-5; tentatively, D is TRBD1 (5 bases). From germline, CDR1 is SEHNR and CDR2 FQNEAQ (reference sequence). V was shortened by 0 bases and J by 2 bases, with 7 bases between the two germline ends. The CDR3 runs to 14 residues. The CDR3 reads CASSLASGQETQYF. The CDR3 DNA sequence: TGTGCCAGCAGCTTAGCGTCAGGGCAAGAGACCCAGTACTTC.

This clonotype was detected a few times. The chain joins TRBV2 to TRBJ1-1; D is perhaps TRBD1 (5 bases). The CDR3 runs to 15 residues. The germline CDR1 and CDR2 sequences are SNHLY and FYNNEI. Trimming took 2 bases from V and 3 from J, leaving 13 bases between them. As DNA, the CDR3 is TGTGCCAGCAGTGAAAGAGGGGTATGGGACACTGAAGCTTTCTTT. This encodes CASSERGVWDTEAFF.

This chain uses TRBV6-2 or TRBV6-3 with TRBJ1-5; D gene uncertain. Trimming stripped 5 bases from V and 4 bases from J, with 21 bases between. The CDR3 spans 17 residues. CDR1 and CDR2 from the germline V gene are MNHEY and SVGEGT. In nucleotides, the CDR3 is TGTGCCAGCAGTGAGGTTGGAGGGAGGCGGAGGAATCAGCCCCAGCATTTT. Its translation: CASSEVGGRRRNQPQHF.

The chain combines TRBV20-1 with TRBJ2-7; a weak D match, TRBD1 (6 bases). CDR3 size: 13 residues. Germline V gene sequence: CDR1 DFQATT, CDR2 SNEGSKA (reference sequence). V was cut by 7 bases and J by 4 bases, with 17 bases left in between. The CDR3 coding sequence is TGCAGTGGAAGAAGGACAGACCAGTACGAGCAGTACTTC. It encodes CSGRRTDQYEQYF.

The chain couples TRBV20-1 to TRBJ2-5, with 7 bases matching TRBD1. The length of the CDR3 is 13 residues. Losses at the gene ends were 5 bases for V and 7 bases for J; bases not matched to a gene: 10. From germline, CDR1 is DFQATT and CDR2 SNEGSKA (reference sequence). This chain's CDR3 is CSALDRAMGTQYF. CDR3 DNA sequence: TGCAGTGCTCTTGACAGGGCAATGGGGACCCAGTACTTC.

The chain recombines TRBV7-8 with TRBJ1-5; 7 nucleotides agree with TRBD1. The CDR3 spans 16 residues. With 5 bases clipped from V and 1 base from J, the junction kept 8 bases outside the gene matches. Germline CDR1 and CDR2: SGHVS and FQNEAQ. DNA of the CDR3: TGTGCCAGCAGCCCCAGGGGGGACTACAGCAATCAGCCCCAGCATTTT. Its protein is CASSPRGDYSNQPQHF. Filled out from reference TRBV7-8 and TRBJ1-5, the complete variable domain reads GAGVSQSPRYKVAKRGQDVALRCDPISGHVSLFWYQQALGQGPEFLTYFQNEAQLDKSGLPSDRFFAERPEGSVSTLKIQRTQQEDSAVYLCASSPRGDYSNQPQHFGDGTRLSIL.

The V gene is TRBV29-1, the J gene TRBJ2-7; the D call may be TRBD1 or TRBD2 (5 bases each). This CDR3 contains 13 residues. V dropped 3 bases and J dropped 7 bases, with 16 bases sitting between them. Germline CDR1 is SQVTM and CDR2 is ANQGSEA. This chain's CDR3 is CSVDDGTHREQYF. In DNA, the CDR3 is TGCAGCGTTGACGACGGGACCCACCGGGAGCAGTACTTC.

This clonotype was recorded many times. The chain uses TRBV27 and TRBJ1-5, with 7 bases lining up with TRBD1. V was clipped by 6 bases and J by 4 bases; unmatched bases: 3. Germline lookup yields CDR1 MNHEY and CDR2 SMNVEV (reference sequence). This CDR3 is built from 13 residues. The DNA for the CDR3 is TGTGCCAGCAGCTTGACAGGGAATCAGCCCCAGCATTTT. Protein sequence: CASSLTGNQPQHF.

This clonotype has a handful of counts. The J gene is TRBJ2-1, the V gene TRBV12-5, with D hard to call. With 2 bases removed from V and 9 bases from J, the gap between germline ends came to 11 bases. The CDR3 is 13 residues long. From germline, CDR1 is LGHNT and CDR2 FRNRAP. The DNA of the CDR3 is TGTGCTAGTGGTTTGCCCTATAGTAGTGAGCAGTTCTTC. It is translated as CASGLPYSSEQFF. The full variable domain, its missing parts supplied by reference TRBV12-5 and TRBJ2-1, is DARVTQTPRHKVTEMGQEVTMRCQPILGHNTVFWYRQTMMQGLELLAYFRNRAPLDDSGMPKDRFSAEMPDATLATLKIQPSEPRDSAVYFCASGLPYSSEQFFGPGTRLTVL.

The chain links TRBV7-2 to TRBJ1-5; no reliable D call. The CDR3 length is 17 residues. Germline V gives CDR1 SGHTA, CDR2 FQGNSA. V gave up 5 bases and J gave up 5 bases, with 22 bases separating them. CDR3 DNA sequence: TGTGCCAGCAGCCTAGGTGGGAGGGCGCTGGGAGATCAGCCCCAGCATTTT. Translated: CASSLGGRALGDQPQHF. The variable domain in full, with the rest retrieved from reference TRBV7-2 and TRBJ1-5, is GAGVSQSPSNKVTEKGKDVELRCDPISGHTALYWYRQSLGQGLEFLIYFQGNSAPDKSGLPSDRFSAERTGGSVSTLTIQRTQQEDSAVYLCASSLGGRALGDQPQHFGDGTRLSIL.

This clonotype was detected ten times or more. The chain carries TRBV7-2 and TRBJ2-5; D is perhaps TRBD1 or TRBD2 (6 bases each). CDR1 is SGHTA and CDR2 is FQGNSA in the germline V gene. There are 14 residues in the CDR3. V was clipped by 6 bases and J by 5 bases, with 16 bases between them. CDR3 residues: CASSSPGARETQYF. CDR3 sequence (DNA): TGTGCCAGCAGTTCCCCGGGGGCGCGGGAGACCCAGTACTTC.

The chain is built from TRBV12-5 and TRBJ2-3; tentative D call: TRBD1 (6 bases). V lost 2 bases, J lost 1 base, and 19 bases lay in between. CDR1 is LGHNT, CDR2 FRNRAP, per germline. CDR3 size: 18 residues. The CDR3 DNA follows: TGTGCTAGTGGTTTGCAACCGACCGGGACAAACGGCACAGATACGCAGTATTTT. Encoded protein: CASGLQPTGTNGTDTQYF.

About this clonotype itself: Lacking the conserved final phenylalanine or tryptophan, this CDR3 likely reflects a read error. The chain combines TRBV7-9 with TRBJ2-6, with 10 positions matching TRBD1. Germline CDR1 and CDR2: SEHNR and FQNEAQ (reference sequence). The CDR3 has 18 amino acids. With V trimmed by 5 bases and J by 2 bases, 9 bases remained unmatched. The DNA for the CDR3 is TGTGCCAGCAGCGTCCGGGACAGGGGCTCCCCTGGGGCCAACGTCCTGACTTTG. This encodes CASSVRDRGSPGANVLTL.

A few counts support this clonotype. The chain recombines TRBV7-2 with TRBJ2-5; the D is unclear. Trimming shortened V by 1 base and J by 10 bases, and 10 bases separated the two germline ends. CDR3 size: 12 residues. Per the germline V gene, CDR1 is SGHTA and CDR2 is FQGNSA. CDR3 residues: CASSLDPQSQYF. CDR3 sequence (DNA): TGTGCCAGCAGCTTAGATCCCCAGAGCCAGTACTTC. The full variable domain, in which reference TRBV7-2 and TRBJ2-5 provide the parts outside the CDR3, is GAGVSQSPSNKVTEKGKDVELRCDPISGHTALYWYRQSLGQGLEFLIYFQGNSAPDKSGLPSDRFSAERTGGSVSTLTIQRTQQEDSAVYLCASSLDPQSQYFGPGTRLLVL.

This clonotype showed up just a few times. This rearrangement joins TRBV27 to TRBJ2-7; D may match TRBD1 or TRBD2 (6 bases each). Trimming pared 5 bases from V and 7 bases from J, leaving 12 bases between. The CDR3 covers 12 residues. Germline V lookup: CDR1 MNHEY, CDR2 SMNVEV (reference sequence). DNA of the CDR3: TGTGCCAGCAGTCGGGGGCTCGGTGAGCAGTACTTC. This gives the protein CASSRGLGEQYF.

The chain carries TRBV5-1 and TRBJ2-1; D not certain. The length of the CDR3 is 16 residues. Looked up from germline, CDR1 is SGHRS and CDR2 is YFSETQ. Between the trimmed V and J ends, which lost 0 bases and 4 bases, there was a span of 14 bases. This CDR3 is CASSLGFSNTYNEQFF. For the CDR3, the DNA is TGCGCCAGCAGCTTGGGCTTCTCCAACACTTACAATGAGCAGTTCTTC. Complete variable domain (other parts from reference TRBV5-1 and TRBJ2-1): KAGVTQTPRYLIKTRGQQVTLSCSPISGHRSVSWYQQTPGQGLQFLFEYFSETQRNKGNFPGRFSGRQFSNSRSEMNVSTLELGDSALYLCASSLGFSNTYNEQFFGPGTRLTVL.

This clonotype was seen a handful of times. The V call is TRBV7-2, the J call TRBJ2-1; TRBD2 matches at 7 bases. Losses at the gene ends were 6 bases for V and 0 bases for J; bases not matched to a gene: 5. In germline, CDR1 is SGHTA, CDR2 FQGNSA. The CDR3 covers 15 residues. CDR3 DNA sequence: TGTGCCAGCAGTAAGACTAGCTCCTCCTACAATGAGCAGTTCTTC. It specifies CASSKTSSSYNEQFF.

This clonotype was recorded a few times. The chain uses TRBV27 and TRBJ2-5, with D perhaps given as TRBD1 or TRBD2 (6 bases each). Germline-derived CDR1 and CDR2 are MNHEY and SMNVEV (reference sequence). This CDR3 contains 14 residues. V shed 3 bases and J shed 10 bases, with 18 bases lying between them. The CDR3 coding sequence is TGTGCCAGCAGTTTTGGGACACCCCCGGGGGACCAGTACTTC. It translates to CASSFGTPPGDQYF.